Below, 32 T cell receptor beta chains from the same sample are listed, as sequenced in a study of beta chain features in type 1 diabetes. Study findings and constraints: For Type 1 diabetes patients, all four CD4+ subsets carried TCRB CDR3s that were moderately but significantly shorter.

Their specific antigens are unknown. The isolated RNA, all of it, was reverse transcribed, so expressed TCRB transcripts were what got sequenced. Sequenced by immunoSEQ multiplex PCR; TCRdb stores in-frame clones only, minus some. This table holds a few hundred thousand clones, about 23% found once. The sequenced sample was naive CD4+ T cells from blood. The receptors originated from a woman in her thirties with type 1 diabetes.

This clone turned up a few times. This chain connects TRBV29-1 to TRBJ1-1; D may be TRBD1 (5 bases). This CDR3 contains 13 residues. CDR1 and CDR2 from the germline V gene are SQVTM and ANQGSEA. The ends were cut back, 4 bases at V and 4 bases at J, with 13 bases in the middle. Here the CDR3 reads CSVGLGGITEAFF. CDR3 nucleotides: TGCAGCGTTGGGTTGGGGGGAATCACTGAAGCTTTCTTT.

This chain links TRBV28 with TRBJ2-1; D gene ambiguous. The germline V and J ends were trimmed by 3 bases and 11 bases, with 8 bases remaining between them. This CDR3 region has 11 residues. Germline CDR1 MDHEN, CDR2 SYDVKM. This CDR3 is CASSFLGQQFF. CDR3 bases: TGTGCCAGCAGTTTTCTTGGGCAGCAGTTCTTC.

CDR3 coding DNA: TGCGCCAGCAGCTTGGGGACAGGGAGGAAGCAGCCCCAGCATTTT. Amino acids: CASSLGTGRKQPQHF. The chain employs TRBV5-1 and TRBJ1-5, with TRBD1 matching 8 bases. Germline V gives CDR1 SGHRS, CDR2 YFSETQ. V gave up 0 bases and J gave up 7 bases; unmatched junction bases: 6. The CDR3 sequence is 15 residues long. Variable domain in full (rest from reference TRBV5-1 and TRBJ1-5): KAGVTQTPRYLIKTRGQQVTLSCSPISGHRSVSWYQQTPGQGLQFLFEYFSETQRNKGNFPGRFSGRQFSNSRSEMNVSTLELGDSALYLCASSLGTGRKQPQHFGDGTRLSIL.

This CDR3 is CASSQELAEIYNEQFF. The CDR3 bases are TGTGCCAGCAGCCAAGAACTAGCGGAGATCTACAATGAGCAGTTCTTC. The rearrangement links TRBV4-2 to TRBJ2-1; 8 nucleotides match TRBD2. In germline, CDR1 is LGHNA, CDR2 YNFKEQ. The V gene end was trimmed by 0 bases and the J gene end by 3 bases; junction bases not matched to a gene: 4. The CDR3 contains 16 residues.

The sample holds a few counts of this clone. The chain carries TRBV4-1 and TRBJ2-3; D is possibly TRBD2 (5 bases). Trimming took off 5 bases at V and 1 base at J, with 10 bases between the two ends. Germline loops: CDR1 MGHRA, CDR2 YSYEKL. CDR3 length: 14 amino acids. The CDR3 bases are TGCGCCAGCAGCTCCGGGCGGGGCACAGATACGCAGTATTTT. Encoded protein: CASSSGRGTDTQYF.

This clone showed up just a few times. V and J are TRBV30 and TRBJ1-2; 7 positions agree with TRBD1. CDR3 length: 15 residues. V shed 0 bases and J 6 bases; nucleotides not matched to a gene: 10. The V gene's germline CDR1 is GTSNPN and CDR2 SVGIG (reference sequence). The CDR3 reads CAWSVKLQQGNGYTF. Written as DNA, the CDR3 is TGTGCCTGGAGTGTCAAACTCCAACAGGGGAATGGCTACACCTTC.

The rearrangement uses TRBV28 and TRBJ1-2, with TRBD1 matching over 7 bases. Per germline, CDR1 MDHEN and CDR2 SYDVKM. Trimming took 6 bases from V and 8 from J; bases not matched to a gene: 12. The CDR3 runs 14 residues. The CDR3 DNA reads as TGTGCCAGCAGCCTTTTTCCAGGGGGAATCGGCTACACCTTC. Amino acids: CASSLFPGGIGYTF.

The chain links TRBV6-1 to TRBJ2-2; no reliable D call. Germline CDR1 MNHNS, CDR2 SASEGT. Trimming removed 6 bases from V and 4 bases from J, with 9 bases in between. The CDR3 loop spans 13 amino acids. The CDR3 is CASRASFTGELFF. Written as DNA, the CDR3 is TGTGCCAGCAGAGCCTCATTCACCGGGGAGCTGTTTTTT.

This clone appeared a few times. This rearrangement joins TRBV7-2 to TRBJ1-3; 9 bases fit TRBD1. The germline V gene encodes CDR1 SGHTA and CDR2 FQGNSA. This CDR3 contains 15 residues. The V and J ends lost 2 bases and 2 bases, in that order; junction bases with no gene match: 1. CDR3 in amino acids: CASSLTGGTGNTIYF. Written as DNA, the CDR3 is TGTGCCAGCAGCTTAACAGGGGGCACTGGAAACACCATATATTTT.

The chain carries TRBV7-2 and TRBJ2-7; TRBD2 matches 8 bases. Germline lookup yields CDR1 SGHTA and CDR2 FQGNSA. V was pared by 3 bases and J by 3 bases, with 4 bases of the junction left unmatched. This CDR3 contains 14 residues. CDR3 in DNA: TGTGCCAGCAGCTTTACTAGCGGCGACTACGAGCAGTACTTC. Translation: CASSFTSGDYEQYF.

The CDR3 DNA follows: TGTGCCAGCAGCTCGAACAGGGGGGGGGAGACCCAGTACTTC. It codes for CASSSNRGGETQYF. The chain couples TRBV11-2 to TRBJ2-5, with D possibly being TRBD1 (8 bases). The CDR3 runs 14 residues. Germline V gives CDR1 SGHAT, CDR2 FQNNGV. V shed 4 bases and J shed 5 bases, with 14 bases lying between them.

The chain combines TRBV25-1 with TRBJ1-1, with 11 bases matching TRBD1. CDR1 is MGHDK and CDR2 is SYGVNS in the germline V gene. The CDR3 loop spans 15 amino acids. Unmatched junction bases numbered 9, after V lost 7 bases and J lost 5 bases. CDR3 sequence reads: CASNGQGADWTEAFF. The CDR3 DNA is TGTGCCAGCAATGGACAGGGGGCCGACTGGACTGAAGCTTTCTTT.

This clone was seen only a few times. The gene calls are TRBV9 and TRBJ2-1, with 7 bases matching TRBD2. CDR3 length: 13 residues. The germline V gene has CDR1 SGDLS and CDR2 YYNGEE. Trimming cost V 4 bases and J 6 bases; bases outside gene matches: 4. The DNA for the CDR3 is TGTGCCAGCAGCCCCTGGACTAGCAATGAGCAGTTCTTC. This gives the protein CASSPWTSNEQFF.

This clone was counted only a few times. The rearrangement links TRBV5-1 to TRBJ2-7; TRBD2 might be the D (5 bases). Germline V gene sequence: CDR1 SGHRS, CDR2 YFSETQ. There are 14 residues in the CDR3. Trimming pared 5 bases from V and 5 bases from J, leaving 17 bases between. CDR3 residues: CASSSRELTHEQYF. In DNA form, the CDR3 reads TGCGCCAGCAGTTCGAGGGAACTCACCCACGAGCAGTACTTC.

This clone has only a few counts. The chain couples TRBV6-8 to TRBJ1-5; tentatively, D is TRBD1 (5 bases). CDR1 MNHGY and CDR2 SAAAGT come from the germline V gene. The CDR3 length is 14 residues. The ends were cut back, 6 bases at V and 3 bases at J, with 12 bases in the middle. DNA of the CDR3: TGTGCCAGCAGGACGCCAGGGTCCAATCAGCCCCAGCATTTT. Encoded protein: CASRTPGSNQPQHF.

The rearrangement links TRBV18 to TRBJ1-1; D is unresolved. The CDR3 extends over 12 amino acids. Between the trimmed V and J ends, which lost 5 bases and 3 bases, there was a span of 7 bases. The V gene's germline CDR1 is KGHSH and CDR2 LQKENI. The DNA for the CDR3 is TGTGCCAGCTCAGGGAGGGACACTGAAGCTTTCTTT. Protein: CASSGRDTEAFF.

The chain couples TRBV9 to TRBJ1-4, with 8 bases lining up with TRBD1. Germline CDR1 reads SGDLS; CDR2 reads YYNGEE. The V gene end was trimmed by 0 bases and the J gene end by 7 bases; junction bases not matched to a gene: 8. This CDR3 has 16 amino acids. CDR3 nucleotides: TGTGCCAGCAGCGTAGCTCCCGGACAGGGCGGTGAAAAACTGTTTTTT. Translated, it gives CASSVAPGQGGEKLFF. The variable domain in full, completed from reference TRBV9 and TRBJ1-4, reads DSGVTQTPKHLITATGQRVTLRCSPRSGDLSVYWYQQSLDQGLQFLIQYYNGEERAKGNILERFSAQQFPDLHSELNLSSLELGDSALYFCASSVAPGQGGEKLFFGSGTQLSVL.

The V gene is TRBV10-3, the J gene TRBJ2-1, with 10 nucleotides matching TRBD2. The CDR3 totals 15 residues. The germline CDR1 and CDR2 sequences are ENHRY and SYGVKD. The V segment lost 3 bases and the J segment 8 bases; nucleotides outside the gene matches: 7. The CDR3 nucleotides read TGTGCCATCAGTGAATCGGCTAGCGGGAGCTATGAGCAGTTCTTC. It codes for CAISESASGSYEQFF.

There are a few counts of this clone. The chain links TRBV29-1 to TRBJ2-7; D unclear. The CDR3 totals 12 residues. The germline V gene has CDR1 SQVTM and CDR2 ANQGSEA. The V end lost 8 bases, the J end lost 1 base, and 12 bases lay between the germline ends. The CDR3 region has the DNA TGCAGCTTTGTGACACAATCCTACGAGCAGTACTTC. The encoded protein is CSFVTQSYEQYF.

In this sample, this clone turned up a few times. V usage is TRBV5-1 and J usage is TRBJ1-1; 11 bases are shared with TRBD1. Germline V lookup: CDR1 SGHRS, CDR2 YFSETQ. With 0 bases clipped from V and 10 bases from J, the junction kept 5 bases outside the gene matches. The CDR3 consists of 14 residues. This chain's CDR3 is CASSLEGQGVGAFF. CDR3 in DNA: TGCGCCAGCAGCTTGGAGGGACAGGGGGTAGGAGCTTTCTTT.

The chain recombines TRBV25-1 with TRBJ2-3, with D uncertain. CDR1 and CDR2 from the germline V gene are MGHDK and SYGVNS. V was pared by 1 base and J by 5 bases, with 16 bases between. The CDR3 sequence is 16 residues long. The CDR3 nucleotides are TGTGCCAGCAGTGAATCTCGTTCTCCGTTCAGAGATACGCAGTATTTT. Translated, it gives CASSESRSPFRDTQYF.

CDR3 protein: CASSLDGLGLDTQYF. DNA of the CDR3: TGTGCCAGTAGCCTTGACGGACTAGGTTTAGATACGCAGTATTTT. This chain connects TRBV19 to TRBJ2-3, with TRBD2 matching over 7 bases. CDR3 length: 15 amino acids. Germline V lookup: CDR1 LNHDA, CDR2 SQIVND (reference sequence). V shed 6 bases and J 5 bases; nucleotides not matched to a gene: 11.

This chain joins TRBV9 and TRBJ2-7, with a weak D call TRBD2 (5 bases). In germline, CDR1 is SGDLS, CDR2 YYNGEE. The CDR3 has 15 residues. Trimming stripped 0 bases from V and 4 bases from J, with 14 bases between. The CDR3 sequence: CASSVAGVVGYEQYF. CDR3 bases: TGTGCCAGCAGCGTAGCCGGGGTGGTAGGGTACGAGCAGTACTTC.

This clone appeared a few times. The chain is built from TRBV9 and TRBJ2-1, with 7 bases aligning to TRBD2. The CDR3 totals 15 residues. CDR1 SGDLS and CDR2 YYNGEE come from the germline V gene. Trimming removed 4 bases from V and 8 bases from J; junction bases left unmatched: 12. The CDR3 coding sequence is TGTGCCAGCAGCCCGAGGACTAGTCGAGGTTATGAGCAGTTCTTC. As protein: CASSPRTSRGYEQFF. The full variable domain, completed using reference TRBV9 and TRBJ2-1, is DSGVTQTPKHLITATGQRVTLRCSPRSGDLSVYWYQQSLDQGLQFLIQYYNGEERAKGNILERFSAQQFPDLHSELNLSSLELGDSALYFCASSPRTSRGYEQFFGPGTRLTVL.

This clone has just a few counts. This chain connects TRBV28 to TRBJ1-1; D remains ambiguous. From germline, CDR1 is MDHEN and CDR2 SYDVKM. Deletions cut 2 bases from V and 5 bases from J, with 15 bases between. This CDR3 comprises 15 residues. The CDR3 DNA sequence: TGTGCCAGCAGTTTAGTCCGGGTTGGTGAGACTGAAGCTTTCTTT. Its translation is CASSLVRVGETEAFF.

The J gene is TRBJ1-2, the V gene TRBV15, with D hard to call. CDR1 is LNHNV and CDR2 is YYDKDF in the germline V gene (reference sequence). The CDR3 has 15 residues. V was trimmed by 0 bases and J by 2 bases, leaving 10 bases between them. The CDR3 reads CATSRDRTANYGYTF. The CDR3 region has the DNA TGTGCCACCAGCAGAGATAGAACAGCAAACTATGGCTACACCTTC.

The chain uses TRBV19 and TRBJ2-1, with D hard to call. The length of the CDR3 is 13 residues. Germline V gene lookup returns CDR1 LNHDA and CDR2 SQIVND (reference sequence). Trimming took 3 bases from V and 9 from J, leaving 12 bases between them. The CDR3 loop is CASSIISVSEQFF. The DNA for the CDR3 is TGTGCCAGTAGTATTATCTCCGTCAGTGAGCAGTTCTTC.

The CDR3 loop reads CASRGPGQGYGGELFF. The CDR3 region has the DNA TGTGCCAGCAGGGGACCGGGACAGGGGTATGGCGGGGAGCTGTTTTTT. The V call is TRBV5-4, the J call TRBJ2-2; 10 nucleotides align to TRBD1. V shed 5 bases, J shed 7 bases, and the junction held 11 bases outside the gene matches. This CDR3 spans 16 amino acids. Germline V gene data show CDR1 as SGHNT and CDR2 as YYREEE (reference sequence).

This clone was counted only a few times. The chain employs TRBV29-1 and TRBJ1-2; the D is unclear. Trimming left V 3 bases short and J 7 bases short, with 15 bases between. Per the germline V gene, CDR1 is SQVTM and CDR2 is ANQGSEA. The CDR3 length is 13 residues. The chain's CDR3 is CSVDGQRAGGYTF. CDR3 bases: TGCAGCGTTGACGGGCAACGGGCGGGTGGCTACACCTTC.

As DNA, the CDR3 is TGTGCCAGCAGACTGACAGGGGGCTACCAATCCCAGTACTTC. This codes for CASRLTGGYQSQYF. The chain links TRBV27 to TRBJ2-5, with 10 bases aligning to TRBD1. This CDR3 comprises 14 residues. Germline assignment: CDR1 MNHEY and CDR2 SMNVEV (reference sequence). V was pared by 6 bases and J by 9 bases, with 10 bases of the junction left unmatched.

This clone was seen a handful of times. V usage is TRBV30 and J usage is TRBJ1-4, with D possibly matching TRBD1 (5 bases). V shed 4 bases and J shed 1 base, with 10 bases lying between them. The V gene's germline CDR1 is GTSNPN and CDR2 SVGIG (reference sequence). The CDR3 loop spans 14 amino acids. CDR3 sequence reads: CAWKRGGTNEKLFF. The CDR3 DNA follows: TGTGCCTGGAAAAGGGGTGGAACTAATGAAAAACTGTTTTTT. Looking up the rest from reference TRBV30 and TRBJ1-4 gives the full variable domain: SQTIHQWPATLVQPVGSPLSLECTVEGTSNPNLYWYRQAAGRGLQLLFYSVGIGQISSEVPQNLSASRPQDRQFILSSKKLLLSDSGFYLCAWKRGGTNEKLFFGSGTQLSVL.

This clone showed up just a few times. This chain links TRBV7-2 with TRBJ2-3, with a possible D match to TRBD1 (5 bases). The V end was cut by 6 bases, the J end by 3 bases, with 16 bases between. CDR3 size: 15 residues. CDR1 and CDR2 (germline): SGHTA, FQGNSA. In nucleotides, the CDR3 is TGTGCCAGCAGTTTGCCCGTCAGGGTAACAGATACGCAGTATTTT. Translating it yields CASSLPVRVTDTQYF.